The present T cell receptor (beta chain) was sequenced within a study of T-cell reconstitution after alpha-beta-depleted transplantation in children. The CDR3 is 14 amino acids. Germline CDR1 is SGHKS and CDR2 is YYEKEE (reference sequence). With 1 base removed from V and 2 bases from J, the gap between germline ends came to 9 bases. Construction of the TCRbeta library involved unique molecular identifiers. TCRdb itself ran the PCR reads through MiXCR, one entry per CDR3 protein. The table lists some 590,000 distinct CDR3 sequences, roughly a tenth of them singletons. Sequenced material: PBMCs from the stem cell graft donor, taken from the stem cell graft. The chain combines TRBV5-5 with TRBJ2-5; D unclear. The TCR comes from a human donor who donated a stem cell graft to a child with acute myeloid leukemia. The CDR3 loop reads CASSLSPQQETQYF. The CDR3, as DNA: TGTGCCAGCAGCTTGAGTCCCCAACAAGAGACCCAGTACTTC.